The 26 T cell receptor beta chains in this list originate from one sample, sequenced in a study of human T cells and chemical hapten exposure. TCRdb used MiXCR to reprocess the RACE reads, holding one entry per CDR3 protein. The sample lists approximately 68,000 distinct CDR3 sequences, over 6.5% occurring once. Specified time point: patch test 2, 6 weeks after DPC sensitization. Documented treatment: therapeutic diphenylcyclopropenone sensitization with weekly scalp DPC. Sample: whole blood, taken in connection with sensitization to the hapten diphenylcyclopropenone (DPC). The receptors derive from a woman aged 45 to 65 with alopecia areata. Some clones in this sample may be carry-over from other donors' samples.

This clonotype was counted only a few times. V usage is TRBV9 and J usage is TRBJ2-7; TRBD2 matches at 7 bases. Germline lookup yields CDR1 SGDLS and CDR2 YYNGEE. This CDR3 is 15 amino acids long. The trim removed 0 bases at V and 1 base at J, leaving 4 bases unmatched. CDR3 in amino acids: CASSVASGTSYEQYF. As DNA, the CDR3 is TGTGCCAGCAGCGTAGCGAGCGGGACTTCCTACGAGCAGTACTTC.

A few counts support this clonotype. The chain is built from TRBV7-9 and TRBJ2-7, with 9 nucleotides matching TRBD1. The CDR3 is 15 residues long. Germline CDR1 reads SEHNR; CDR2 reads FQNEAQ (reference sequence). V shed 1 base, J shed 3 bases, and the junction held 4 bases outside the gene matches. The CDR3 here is CASSLVRDRDYEQYF. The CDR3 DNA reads TGTGCCAGCAGCTTAGTCCGGGACAGGGACTACGAGCAGTACTTC.

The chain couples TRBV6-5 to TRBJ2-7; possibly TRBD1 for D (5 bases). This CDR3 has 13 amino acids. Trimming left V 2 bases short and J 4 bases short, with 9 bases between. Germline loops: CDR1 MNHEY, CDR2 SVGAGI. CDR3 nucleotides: TGTGCCAGCAGTTACCAGGGCTTGTACGAGCAGTACTTC. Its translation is CASSYQGLYEQYF.

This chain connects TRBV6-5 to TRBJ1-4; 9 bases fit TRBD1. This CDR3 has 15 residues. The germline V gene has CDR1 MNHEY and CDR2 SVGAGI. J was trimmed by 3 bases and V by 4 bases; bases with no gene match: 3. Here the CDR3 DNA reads TGTGCCAGCAGTTTGGGACAGGGTGCTAATGAAAAACTGTTTTTT. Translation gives CASSLGQGANEKLFF.

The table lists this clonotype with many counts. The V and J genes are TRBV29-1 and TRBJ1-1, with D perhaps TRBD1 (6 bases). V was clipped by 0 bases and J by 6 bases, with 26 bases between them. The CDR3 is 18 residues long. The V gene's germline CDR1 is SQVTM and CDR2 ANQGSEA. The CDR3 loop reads CSVEDQEGGGPLSAEAFF. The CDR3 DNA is TGCAGCGTTGAAGATCAGGAGGGTGGGGGGCCCCTGAGCGCTGAAGCTTTCTTT.

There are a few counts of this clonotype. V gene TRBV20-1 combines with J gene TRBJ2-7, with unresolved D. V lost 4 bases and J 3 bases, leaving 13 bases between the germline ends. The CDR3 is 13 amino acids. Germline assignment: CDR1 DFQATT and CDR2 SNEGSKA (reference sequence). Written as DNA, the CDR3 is TGCAGTGCTACCTTGGACGAGCGCTACGAGCAGTACTTC. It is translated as CSATLDERYEQYF.

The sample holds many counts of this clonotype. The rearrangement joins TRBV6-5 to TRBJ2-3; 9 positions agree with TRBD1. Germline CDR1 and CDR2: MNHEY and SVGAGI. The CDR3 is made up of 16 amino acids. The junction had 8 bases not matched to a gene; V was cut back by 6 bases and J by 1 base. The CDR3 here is CASSPNRGLGTDTQYF. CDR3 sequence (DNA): TGTGCCAGCAGCCCAAACAGGGGGCTAGGCACAGATACGCAGTATTTT.

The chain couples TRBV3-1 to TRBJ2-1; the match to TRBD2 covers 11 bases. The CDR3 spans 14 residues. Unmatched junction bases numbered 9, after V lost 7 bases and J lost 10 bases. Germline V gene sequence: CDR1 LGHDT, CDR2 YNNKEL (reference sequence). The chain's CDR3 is CASTLTSGGTEQFF. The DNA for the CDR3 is TGTGCCAGCACCTTAACTAGCGGGGGCACGGAGCAGTTCTTC.

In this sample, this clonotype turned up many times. The CDR3 is CASSLVLGNTEAFF. The CDR3 DNA follows: TGTGCCAGCAGCTTAGTCCTAGGGAACACTGAAGCTTTCTTT. The chain combines TRBV11-2 with TRBJ1-1; D gene uncertain. This CDR3 is built from 14 residues. Germline V lookup: CDR1 SGHAT, CDR2 FQNNGV. V lost 1 base, J lost 1 base, and 7 bases lay in between.

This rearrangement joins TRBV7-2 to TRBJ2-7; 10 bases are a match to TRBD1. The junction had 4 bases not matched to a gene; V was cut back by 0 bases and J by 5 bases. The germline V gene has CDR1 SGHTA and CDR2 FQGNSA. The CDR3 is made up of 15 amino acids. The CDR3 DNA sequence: TGTGCCAGCAGCTTAGCGGGACAGGGGATCCACGAGCAGTACTTC. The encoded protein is CASSLAGQGIHEQYF.

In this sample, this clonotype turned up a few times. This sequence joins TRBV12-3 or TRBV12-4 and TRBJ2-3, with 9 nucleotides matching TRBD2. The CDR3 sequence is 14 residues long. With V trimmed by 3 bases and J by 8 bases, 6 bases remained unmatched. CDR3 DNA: TGTGCCAGCAGTTTGGAGCGGGGGGACGGTACGCAGTATTTT. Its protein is CASSLERGDGTQYF.

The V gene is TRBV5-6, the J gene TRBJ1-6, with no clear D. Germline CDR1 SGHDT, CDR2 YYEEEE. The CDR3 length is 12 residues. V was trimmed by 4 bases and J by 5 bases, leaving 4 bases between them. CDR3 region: CASSSHNSPLHF. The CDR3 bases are TGTGCCAGCAGCAGCCATAATTCACCCCTCCACTTT.

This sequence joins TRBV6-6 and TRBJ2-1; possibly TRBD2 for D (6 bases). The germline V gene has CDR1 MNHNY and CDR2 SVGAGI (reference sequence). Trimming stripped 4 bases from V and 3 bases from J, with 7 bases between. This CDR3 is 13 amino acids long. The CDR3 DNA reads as TGTGCCAGCAGTTTGGAGGGCTACAATGAGCAGTTCTTC. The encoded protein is CASSLEGYNEQFF.

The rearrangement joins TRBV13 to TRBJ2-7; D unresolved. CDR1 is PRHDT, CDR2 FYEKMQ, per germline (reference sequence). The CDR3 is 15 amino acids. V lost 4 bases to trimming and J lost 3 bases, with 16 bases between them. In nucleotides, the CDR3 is TGTGCCAGCAGCTCTTCGGGTACCGCCGACTACGAGCAGTACTTC. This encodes CASSSSGTADYEQYF.

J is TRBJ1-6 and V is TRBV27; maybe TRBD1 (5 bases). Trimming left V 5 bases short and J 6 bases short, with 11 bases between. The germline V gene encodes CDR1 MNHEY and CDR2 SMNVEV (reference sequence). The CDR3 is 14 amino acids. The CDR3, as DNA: TGTGCCAGCAGTCTGACAGCGCTTAATTCACCCCTCCACTTT. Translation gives CASSLTALNSPLHF.

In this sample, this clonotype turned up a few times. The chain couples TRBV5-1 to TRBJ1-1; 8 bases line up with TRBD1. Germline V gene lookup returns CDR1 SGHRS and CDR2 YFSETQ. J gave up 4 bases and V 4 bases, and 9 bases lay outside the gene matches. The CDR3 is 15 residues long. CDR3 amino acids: CASSPQGAGVTEAFF. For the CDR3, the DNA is TGCGCCAGCAGCCCCCAGGGGGCCGGGGTCACTGAAGCTTTCTTT.

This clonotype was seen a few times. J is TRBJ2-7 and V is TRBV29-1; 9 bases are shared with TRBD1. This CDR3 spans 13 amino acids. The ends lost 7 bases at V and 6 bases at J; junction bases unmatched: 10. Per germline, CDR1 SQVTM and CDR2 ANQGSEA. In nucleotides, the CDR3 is TGCAGCGCGATCCCGGGACAGGGAACCGAGCAGTACTTC. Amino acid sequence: CSAIPGQGTEQYF.

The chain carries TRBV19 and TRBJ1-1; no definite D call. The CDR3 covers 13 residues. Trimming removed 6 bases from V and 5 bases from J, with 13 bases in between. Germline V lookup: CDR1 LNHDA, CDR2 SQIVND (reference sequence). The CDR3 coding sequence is TGTGCCAGTAGCTTTGGAGGTTGGACTGAAGCTTTCTTT. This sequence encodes CASSFGGWTEAFF.

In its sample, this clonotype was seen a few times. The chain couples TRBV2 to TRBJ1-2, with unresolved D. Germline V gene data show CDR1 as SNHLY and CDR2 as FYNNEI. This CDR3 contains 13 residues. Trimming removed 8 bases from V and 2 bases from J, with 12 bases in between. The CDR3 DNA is TGTGCCAGCTCGCCCGACCGAAACTATGGCTACACCTTC. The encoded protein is CASSPDRNYGYTF.

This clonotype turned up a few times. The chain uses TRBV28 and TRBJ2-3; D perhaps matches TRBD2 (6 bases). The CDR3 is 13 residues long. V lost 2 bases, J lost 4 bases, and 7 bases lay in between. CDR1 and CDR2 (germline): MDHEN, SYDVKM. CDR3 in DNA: TGTGCCAGCAGTTTAGGAGGGGCAGATACGCAGTATTTT. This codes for CASSLGGADTQYF.

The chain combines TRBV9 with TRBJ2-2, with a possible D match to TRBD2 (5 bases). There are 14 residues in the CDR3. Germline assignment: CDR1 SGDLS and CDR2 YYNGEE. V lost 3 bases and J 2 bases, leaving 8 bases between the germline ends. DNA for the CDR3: TGTGCCAGCAGCGACGGAGGTAACACCGGGGAGCTGTTTTTT. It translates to CASSDGGNTGELFF.

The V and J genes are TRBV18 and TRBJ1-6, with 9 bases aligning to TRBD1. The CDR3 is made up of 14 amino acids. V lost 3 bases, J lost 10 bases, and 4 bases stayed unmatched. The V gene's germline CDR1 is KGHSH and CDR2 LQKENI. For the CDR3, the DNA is TGTGCCAGCTCACCGGGACAGGGTCGCTCACCCCTCCACTTT. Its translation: CASSPGQGRSPLHF.

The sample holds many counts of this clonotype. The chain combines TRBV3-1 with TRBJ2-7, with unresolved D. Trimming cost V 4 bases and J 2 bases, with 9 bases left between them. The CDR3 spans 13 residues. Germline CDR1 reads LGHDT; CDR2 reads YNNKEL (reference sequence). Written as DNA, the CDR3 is TGTGCCAGCAGCCCGACCCCGACCTACGAGCAGTACTTC. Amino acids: CASSPTPTYEQYF.

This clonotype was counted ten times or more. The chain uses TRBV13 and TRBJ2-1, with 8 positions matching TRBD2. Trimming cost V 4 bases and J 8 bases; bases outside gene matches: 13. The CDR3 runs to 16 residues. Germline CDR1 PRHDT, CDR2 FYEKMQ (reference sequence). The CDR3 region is CASSSDERGLSHEQFF. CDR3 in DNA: TGTGCCAGCAGCTCCGACGAGCGGGGGTTGAGCCATGAGCAGTTCTTC.

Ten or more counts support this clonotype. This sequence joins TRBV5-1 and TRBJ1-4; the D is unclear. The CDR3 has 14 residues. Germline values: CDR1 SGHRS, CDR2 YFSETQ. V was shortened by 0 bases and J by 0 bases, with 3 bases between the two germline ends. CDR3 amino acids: CASSLDATNEKLFF. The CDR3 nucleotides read TGCGCCAGCAGCTTGGATGCAACTAATGAAAAACTGTTTTTT.

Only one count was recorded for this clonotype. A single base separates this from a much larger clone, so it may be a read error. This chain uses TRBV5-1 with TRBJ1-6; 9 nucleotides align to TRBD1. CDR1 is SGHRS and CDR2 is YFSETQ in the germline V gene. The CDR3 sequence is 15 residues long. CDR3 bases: TGCGCCAGCAACCCGGGGGACAGGGCGAATGCACCCCTCAACTTT. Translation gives CASNPGDRANAPLNF.